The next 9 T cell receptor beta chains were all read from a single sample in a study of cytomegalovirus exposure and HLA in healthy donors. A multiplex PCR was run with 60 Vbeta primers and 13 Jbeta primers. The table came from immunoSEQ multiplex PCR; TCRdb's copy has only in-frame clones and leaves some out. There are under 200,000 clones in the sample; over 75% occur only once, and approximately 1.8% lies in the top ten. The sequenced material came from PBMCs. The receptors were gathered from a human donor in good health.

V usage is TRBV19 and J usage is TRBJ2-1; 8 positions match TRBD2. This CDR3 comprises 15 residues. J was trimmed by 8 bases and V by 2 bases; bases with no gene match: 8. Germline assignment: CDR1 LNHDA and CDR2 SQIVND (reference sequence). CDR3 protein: CASSIRRGARDEQFF. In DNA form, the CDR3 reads TGTGCCAGTAGTATACGGCGGGGGGCTCGGGATGAGCAGTTCTTC.

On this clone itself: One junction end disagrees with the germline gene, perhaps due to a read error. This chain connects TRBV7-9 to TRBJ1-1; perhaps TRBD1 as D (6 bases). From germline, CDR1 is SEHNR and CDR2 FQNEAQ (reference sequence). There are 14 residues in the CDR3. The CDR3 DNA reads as TGTTCCAGCAGCACCCTGGGGGCTGACACTGAAGCTTTCTTT. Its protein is CSSSTLGADTEAFF.

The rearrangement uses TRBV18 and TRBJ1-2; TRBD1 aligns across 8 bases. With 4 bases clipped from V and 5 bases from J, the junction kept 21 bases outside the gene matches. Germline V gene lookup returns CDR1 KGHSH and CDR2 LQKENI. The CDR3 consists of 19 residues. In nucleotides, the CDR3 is TGTGCCAGCTCACAAGAGCGGACAGGGAAGAGTTTATGGACTTATGGCTACACCTTC. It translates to CASSQERTGKSLWTYGYTF.

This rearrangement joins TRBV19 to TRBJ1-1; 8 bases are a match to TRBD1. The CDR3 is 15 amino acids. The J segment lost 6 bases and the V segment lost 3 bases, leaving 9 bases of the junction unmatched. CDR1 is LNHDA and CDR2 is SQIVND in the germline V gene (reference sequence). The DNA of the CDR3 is TGTGCCAGTAGTATTGCCAGGGGGCGCGGGGCTGAAGCTTTCTTT. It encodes CASSIARGRGAEAFF.

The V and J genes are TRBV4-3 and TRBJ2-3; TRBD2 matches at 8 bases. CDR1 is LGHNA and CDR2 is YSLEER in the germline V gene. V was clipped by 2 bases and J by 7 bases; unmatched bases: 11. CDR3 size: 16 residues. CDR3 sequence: CASSQYTKAGVYTQYF. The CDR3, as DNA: TGCGCCAGCAGCCAATATACAAAAGCGGGGGTTTATACGCAGTATTTT.

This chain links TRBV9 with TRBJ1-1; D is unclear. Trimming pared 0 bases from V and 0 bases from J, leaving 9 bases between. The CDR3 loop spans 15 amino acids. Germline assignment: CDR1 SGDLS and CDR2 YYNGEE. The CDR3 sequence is CASSVGPGMNTEAFF. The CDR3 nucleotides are TGTGCCAGCAGCGTAGGGCCGGGGATGAACACTGAAGCTTTCTTT.

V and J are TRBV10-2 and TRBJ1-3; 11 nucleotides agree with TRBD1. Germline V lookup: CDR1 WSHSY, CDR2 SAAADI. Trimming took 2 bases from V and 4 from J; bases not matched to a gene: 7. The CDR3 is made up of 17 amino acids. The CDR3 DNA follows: TGCGCCAGCAGTGAGCCCGGACAGGGGGCTTCCGGAAACACCATATATTTT. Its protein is CASSEPGQGASGNTIYF.

The CDR3 protein is CASSVGGNTEAFF. The DNA for the CDR3 is TGTGCCAGCAGCGTGGGGGGGAACACTGAAGCTTTCTTT. The V and J genes are TRBV6-6 and TRBJ1-1, with D perhaps matching TRBD1 (5 bases). Trimming shortened V by 6 bases and J by 1 base, and 9 bases separated the two germline ends. Germline CDR1 and CDR2: MNHNY and SVGAGI (reference sequence). The CDR3 totals 13 residues.

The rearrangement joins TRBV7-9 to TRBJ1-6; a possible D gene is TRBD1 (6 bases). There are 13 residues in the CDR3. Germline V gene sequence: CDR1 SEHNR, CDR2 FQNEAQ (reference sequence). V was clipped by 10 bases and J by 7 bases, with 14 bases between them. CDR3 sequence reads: CATGGAGNSPLHF. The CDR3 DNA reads TGTGCCACCGGGGGGGCGGGAAATTCACCCCTCCACTTT.